These 29 T cell receptor beta chains were all obtained from the same sample, sequenced in a study of cytomegalovirus exposure and HLA in healthy donors. Researchers ran the PCR with 60 Vbeta and 13 Jbeta primers. Here immunoSEQ multiplex PCR was the method, and the copy in TCRdb shows in-frame clones only, minus some. The table has more than 85,000 clones, 65% to 90% seen once. Material: PBMCs. Every receptor here comes from a woman younger than 35 in good health and CMV-seronegative.

This clone was recorded many times. One junction end disagrees with the germline gene, perhaps due to a read error. Other DNA sequences within the sample encode an identical CDR3. The CDR3 sequence: CSSSLTGRGYTF. The CDR3, as DNA: TGTTCCAGCAGCTTGACAGGGCGAGGCTACACCTTC. The chain combines TRBV7-9 with TRBJ1-2; the match to TRBD1 covers 7 bases. Germline lookup yields CDR1 SEHNR and CDR2 FQNEAQ (reference sequence). This CDR3 spans 12 amino acids. Full variable domain (missing parts from reference TRBV7-9 and TRBJ1-2): DTGVSQNPRHKITKRGQNVTFRCDPISEHNRLYWYRQTLGQGPEFLTYFQNEAQLEKSRLLSDRFSAERPKGSFSTLEIQRTEQGDSAMYLCSSSLTGRGYTFGSGTRLTVV.

The chain carries TRBV4-1 and TRBJ1-1; D unresolved. V was clipped by 4 bases and J by 5 bases, with 14 bases between them. Germline-derived CDR1 and CDR2 are MGHRA and YSYEKL. This CDR3 is 14 amino acids long. The CDR3 sequence is CASSRGTRTTEAFF. In DNA, the CDR3 is TGCGCCAGCAGCCGGGGAACCCGGACTACTGAAGCTTTCTTT.

The chain has TRBV19 and TRBJ2-1; possibly TRBD2 for D (5 bases). The ends were cut back, 1 base at V and 1 base at J, with 5 bases in the middle. Per the germline V gene, CDR1 is LNHDA and CDR2 is SQIVND (reference sequence). The CDR3 loop spans 14 amino acids. CDR3 bases: TGTGCCAGTAGTATAGGGGAGTCCTACAATGAGCAGTTCTTC. Its translation: CASSIGESYNEQFF.

J is TRBJ2-7 and V is TRBV18; D gene unclear. V was cut by 6 bases and J by 2 bases, with 11 bases left in between. Germline V gives CDR1 KGHSH, CDR2 LQKENI. CDR3 length equals 13 residues. The CDR3 DNA reads as TGTGCCAGCTCGTTTGCGGAAGCCTACGAGCAGTACTTC. It is translated as CASSFAEAYEQYF.

This clone was seen more than once but under ten times. CDR3 nucleotide sequence: TGTGCCAGCAGTCCTAACGGGGGTACCACTGAAGCTTTCTTT. It yields the protein CASSPNGGTTEAFF. The rearrangement joins TRBV28 to TRBJ1-1; D might be TRBD1 (5 bases). Trimming removed 5 bases from V and 4 bases from J, with 14 bases in between. This CDR3 spans 14 amino acids. Germline V CDR1 and CDR2: MDHEN, SYDVKM.

For this clone: This specimen includes other DNA sequences encoding the same CDR3. The chain recombines TRBV19 with TRBJ1-1; D might be TRBD1 (6 bases). Between the trimmed V and J ends, which lost 7 bases and 1 base, there was a span of 22 bases. Germline CDR1 LNHDA, CDR2 SQIVND (reference sequence). The CDR3 is 17 residues long. The CDR3 spells CASTDPRWGGANTEAFF. CDR3 in DNA: TGTGCCAGTACCGACCCCCGCTGGGGGGGCGCGAACACTGAAGCTTTCTTT.

The chain has TRBV19 and TRBJ2-1; maybe TRBD2 (6 bases). The V and J ends lost 4 bases and 2 bases respectively, with 15 bases between them. CDR1 and CDR2 from the germline V gene are LNHDA and SQIVND (reference sequence). There are 16 residues in the CDR3. CDR3 coding DNA: TGTGCCAGTAGTACGGGTAGCGGAGGCCCCTACAATGAGCAGTTCTTC. It is translated as CASSTGSGGPYNEQFF. Supplemented by reference TRBV19 and TRBJ2-1, the full variable domain reads DGGITQSPKYLFRKEGQNVTLSCEQNLNHDAMYWYRQDPGQGLRLIYYSQIVNDFQKGDIAEGYSVSREKKESFPLTVTSAQKNPTAFYLCASSTGSGGPYNEQFFGPGTRLTVL.

The V gene is TRBV27, the J gene TRBJ2-7; 7 bases fit TRBD2. The ends lost 3 bases at V and 5 bases at J; junction bases unmatched: 16. The V gene's germline CDR1 is MNHEY and CDR2 SMNVEV (reference sequence). The CDR3 spans 17 residues. The chain's CDR3 is CASSFYGGRGLGDEQYF. DNA of the CDR3: TGTGCCAGCAGTTTTTACGGCGGGAGAGGGCTCGGGGACGAGCAGTACTTC.

This rearrangement joins TRBV11-2 to TRBJ2-1; TRBD2 matches 10 bases. The CDR3 length is 19 residues. J lost 9 bases, V lost 1 base, and 18 bases had no gene match. Per the germline V gene, CDR1 is SGHAT and CDR2 is FQNNGV. The DNA for the CDR3 is TGTGCCAGCAGCTTAGCCGTTCCTGGGTCGGGACTAGCGCGGAGTGAGCAGTTCTTC. It translates to CASSLAVPGSGLARSEQFF.

V and J are TRBV2 and TRBJ1-2, with TRBD1 as a possible D gene (6 bases). CDR1 SNHLY and CDR2 FYNNEI come from the germline V gene. V was pared by 10 bases and J by 0 bases, with 21 bases between. The CDR3 is 16 amino acids. CDR3 protein: CATPTGTTQANYGYTF. In DNA form, the CDR3 reads TGTGCCACTCCCACCGGGACAACTCAAGCTAACTATGGCTACACCTTC.

The rearrangement uses TRBV7-2 and TRBJ2-1; D is perhaps TRBD2 (7 bases). Germline V CDR1 and CDR2: SGHTA, FQGNSA. With 5 bases removed from V and 1 base from J, the gap between germline ends came to 18 bases. The CDR3 is made up of 17 amino acids. CDR3 in DNA: TGTGCCAGCAGCCCCCGTGGAGGGGGGGGATCCTACAATGAGCAGTTCTTC. Translating gives CASSPRGGGGSYNEQFF. The variable domain in full, with the rest retrieved from reference TRBV7-2 and TRBJ2-1, is GAGVSQSPSNKVTEKGKDVELRCDPISGHTALYWYRQSLGQGLEFLIYFQGNSAPDKSGLPSDRFSAERTGGSVSTLTIQRTQQEDSAVYLCASSPRGGGGSYNEQFFGPGTRLTVL.

This clone came up a few times. The V gene is TRBV6-5, the J gene TRBJ1-4, with 8 bases matching TRBD1. CDR1 and CDR2 (germline): MNHEY, SVGAGI. The CDR3 is 14 amino acids. The J segment lost 8 bases and the V segment lost 6 bases, leaving 8 bases of the junction unmatched. CDR3 amino acids: CASSMDRDGEKLFF. Written as DNA, the CDR3 is TGTGCCAGCAGCATGGACAGGGACGGAGAAAAACTGTTTTTT.

The genes are TRBV4-3 and TRBJ2-2; D is possibly TRBD1 (6 bases). The CDR3 has 18 residues. V was clipped by 1 base and J by 6 bases, with 21 bases between them. Germline loops: CDR1 LGHNA, CDR2 YSLEER. The CDR3 loop reads CASSQARRDNGYPGELFF. Here the CDR3 DNA reads TGCGCCAGCAGCCAAGCGAGAAGGGACAACGGTTATCCCGGGGAGCTGTTTTTT.

This chain links TRBV5-4 with TRBJ2-5; D is unclear. V gave up 0 bases and J gave up 2 bases, with 8 bases separating them. Germline lookup yields CDR1 SGHNT and CDR2 YYREEE (reference sequence). The CDR3 totals 14 residues. DNA of the CDR3: TGTGCCAGCAGCTTGGGAAGGAGACAAGAGACCCAGTACTTC. Protein product: CASSLGRRQETQYF.

The V and J genes are TRBV11-3 and TRBJ1-1; TRBD1 is a possible D gene (6 bases). The CDR3 consists of 14 residues. Germline V gene data show CDR1 as SGHNT and CDR2 as YENEEA. V was cut by 1 base and J by 2 bases, with 8 bases left in between. CDR3 sequence reads: CASSLGGPNTEAFF. CDR3 DNA: TGTGCCAGCAGCTTAGGGGGGCCTAACACTGAAGCTTTCTTT.

V and J are TRBV6-6 and TRBJ1-5, with 7 nucleotides matching TRBD1. Trimming cost V 6 bases and J 0 bases; bases outside gene matches: 5. CDR3 length: 15 amino acids. CDR1 is MNHNY and CDR2 is SVGAGI in the germline V gene (reference sequence). The CDR3 sequence is CASSLQGISNQPQHF. CDR3 DNA: TGTGCCAGCAGCCTACAGGGGATTAGCAATCAGCCCCAGCATTTT.

This chain joins TRBV11-3 and TRBJ1-1; possible D gene TRBD1, 6 bases. V lost 0 bases and J lost 4, with 6 bases in between. The CDR3 sequence is 13 residues long. Germline lookup yields CDR1 SGHNT and CDR2 YENEEA. The CDR3 sequence: CASSLEGGTEAFF. The CDR3 DNA sequence: TGTGCCAGCAGCTTAGAAGGGGGCACTGAAGCTTTCTTT. Full variable domain (remainder filled in from reference TRBV11-3 and TRBJ1-1): EAGVVQSPRYKIIEKKQPVAFWCNPISGHNTLYWYLQNLGQGPELLIRYENEEAVDDSQLPKDRFSAERLKGVDSTLKIQPAELGDSAVYLCASSLEGGTEAFFGQGTRLTVV.

The chain uses TRBV7-8 and TRBJ2-3; TRBD1 agrees at 11 bases. Per the germline V gene, CDR1 is SGHVS and CDR2 is FQNEAQ. Trimming took 9 bases from V and 0 from J; bases not matched to a gene: 20. The CDR3 consists of 20 residues. The CDR3 is CASRRGTGGYRFSSTDTQYF. CDR3 coding DNA: TGTGCCAGTAGACGAGGGACAGGGGGGTACCGCTTTTCTAGCACAGATACGCAGTATTTT.

The rearrangement joins TRBV4-3 to TRBJ2-7; 11 bases are shared with TRBD1. The CDR3 runs to 16 residues. The junction had 5 bases not matched to a gene; V was cut back by 0 bases and J by 4 bases. CDR1 and CDR2 from the germline V gene are LGHNA and YSLEER. CDR3 bases: TGCGCCAGCAGCCAAGAAAGGACAGGGGGCTTGTACGAGCAGTACTTC. This gives the protein CASSQERTGGLYEQYF.

This sequence joins TRBV18 and TRBJ2-2; 8 bases agree with TRBD1. Germline V lookup: CDR1 KGHSH, CDR2 LQKENI. The V gene end was trimmed by 4 bases and the J gene end by 1 base; junction bases not matched to a gene: 5. CDR3 length: 16 residues. The CDR3 spells CASSQRTGRNTGELFF. CDR3 sequence (DNA): TGTGCCAGCTCACAAAGGACAGGGAGGAACACCGGGGAGCTGTTTTTT.

Regarding this clone: One junction end does not reproduce the germline sequence, and a read error may be involved. The chain has TRBV7-9 and TRBJ1-5; 7 bases are a match to TRBD1. The CDR3 sequence is 17 residues long. CDR1 is SEHNR, CDR2 FQNEAQ, per germline (reference sequence). The CDR3 here is CSSSLSEGAEIIEPQHF. In nucleotides, the CDR3 is TGTTCCAGCAGCTTATCTGAGGGGGCGGAAATTATCGAACCCCAGCATTTT.

This chain links TRBV28 with TRBJ2-5; D possibly corresponds to TRBD2 (5 bases). This CDR3 has 14 residues. V gave up 4 bases and J gave up 5 bases, with 14 bases separating them. Per the germline V gene, CDR1 is MDHEN and CDR2 is SYDVKM. The CDR3 sequence: CASSSVGRGETQYF. Written as DNA, the CDR3 is TGTGCCAGCAGTTCTGTGGGCAGAGGGGAGACCCAGTACTTC. Full variable domain (outside the CDR3, taken from reference TRBV28 and TRBJ2-5): DVKVTQSSRYLVKRTGEKVFLECVQDMDHENMFWYRQDPGLGLRLIYFSYDVKMKEKGDIPEGYSVSREKKERFSLILESASTNQTSMYLCASSSVGRGETQYFGPGTRLLVL.

This clone was counted between two and nine times. The chain has TRBV4-3 and TRBJ2-7; maybe TRBD2 (6 bases). Per the germline V gene, CDR1 is LGHNA and CDR2 is YSLEER. The CDR3 length is 17 residues. The V and J ends lost 0 bases and 0 bases respectively, with 15 bases between them. CDR3 protein: CASSQDLEGGPSYEQYF. For the CDR3, the DNA is TGCGCCAGCAGCCAAGATCTAGAGGGAGGACCCTCCTACGAGCAGTACTTC.

The V call is TRBV27, the J call TRBJ2-7; weak D call: TRBD2 (5 bases). CDR3 length equals 14 residues. V lost 6 bases to trimming and J lost 0 bases, with 12 bases between them. Germline values: CDR1 MNHEY, CDR2 SMNVEV (reference sequence). CDR3 in amino acids: CASRAGRSSYEQYF. The CDR3 DNA is TGTGCCAGCAGAGCTGGGAGAAGCTCCTACGAGCAGTACTTC.

The V call is TRBV6-4, the J call TRBJ1-2; possible D gene TRBD1, 5 bases. The germline V gene encodes CDR1 MRHNA and CDR2 SNTAGT. Deletions cut 7 bases from V and 8 bases from J, with 11 bases between. The CDR3 covers 11 residues. CDR3 region: CASTDIFGYTF. The CDR3 DNA reads TGTGCCAGCACGGACATATTCGGCTACACCTTC.

On this clone: The same CDR3 is also encoded by other DNA sequences in this sample. J is TRBJ2-3 and V is TRBV9; TRBD2 aligns across 7 bases. The germline CDR1 and CDR2 sequences are SGDLS and YYNGEE. The J segment lost 4 bases and the V segment lost 4 bases, leaving 9 bases of the junction unmatched. CDR3 length equals 15 residues. The CDR3 DNA follows: TGTGCCAGCAGCTTAAGGGGAACTAGCGCAGATACGCAGTATTTT. This codes for CASSLRGTSADTQYF.

This clone was seen just once. The chain recombines TRBV4-2 with TRBJ2-7; the match to TRBD2 covers 11 bases. The CDR3 loop spans 14 amino acids. Germline CDR1 reads LGHNA; CDR2 reads YNFKEQ. The trim removed 4 bases at V and 4 bases at J, leaving 3 bases unmatched. CDR3 DNA sequence: TGTGCCAGCAGCCCCGGGACTAGCGGTTACGAGCAGTACTTC. This gives the protein CASSPGTSGYEQYF.

The CDR3 DNA sequence: TGTGCCAGCAGCCCAGGGGGCTGGGGCACTGAAGCTTTCTTT. The encoded protein is CASSPGGWGTEAFF. V gene TRBV7-9 combines with J gene TRBJ1-1; 8 bases agree with TRBD1. The J segment lost 4 bases and the V segment lost 5 bases, leaving 6 bases of the junction unmatched. Per the germline V gene, CDR1 is SEHNR and CDR2 is FQNEAQ (reference sequence). This CDR3 has 14 amino acids.

V and J are TRBV7-9 and TRBJ2-5; no clear D gene. Germline V CDR1 and CDR2: SEHNR, FQNEAQ (reference sequence). V was shortened by 5 bases and J by 14 bases, with 18 bases between the two germline ends. CDR3 length: 12 amino acids. CDR3 bases: TGTGCCAGCAGCACAGTCGAGCTCCCAGCCTACTTC. Its protein is CASSTVELPAYF.